These 21 T cell receptor beta chains originate from one sample sequenced in a study of blood T cell repertoires in COVID-19. Measured with immunoSEQ multiplex PCR; TCRdb has only the in-frame clones, and not every one. The sample contains hundreds of thousands of clones, over 70% of which appear only once. Sequencing input: peripheral blood. These receptors all come from a woman aged 45-60 years with COVID-19, enrolled during active disease.

The J gene is TRBJ2-2, the V gene TRBV29-1, with D unclear. Trimming removed 3 bases from V and 6 bases from J, with 8 bases in between. CDR3 length equals 12 residues. Germline CDR1 reads SQVTM; CDR2 reads ANQGSEA. In DNA form, the CDR3 reads TGCAGCGTTGACGAGATGGCCGGGGAGCTGTTTTTT. Its translation: CSVDEMAGELFF.

This chain joins TRBV6-5 and TRBJ1-4; possible D gene TRBD1, 6 bases. This CDR3 spans 13 amino acids. Germline assignment: CDR1 MNHEY and CDR2 SVGAGI. Trimming shortened V by 6 bases and J by 7 bases, and 12 bases separated the two germline ends. The CDR3 DNA reads as TGTGCCAGCAGCGACGGACAGAGTGAAAAACTGTTTTTT. Translating gives CASSDGQSEKLFF.

The V and J genes are TRBV15 and TRBJ2-7; 9 bases line up with TRBD2. The CDR3 runs 16 residues. The V and J ends lost 6 bases and 3 bases, in that order; junction bases with no gene match: 12. From germline, CDR1 is LNHNV and CDR2 YYDKDF (reference sequence). The CDR3 nucleotides read TGTGCCACCAGGAACCTCGGGACGCGGGAGGGCTACGAGCAGTACTTC. Amino acids: CATRNLGTREGYEQYF. Looking up the rest from reference TRBV15 and TRBJ2-7 gives the full variable domain: DAMVIQNPRYQVTQFGKPVTLSCSQTLNHNVMYWYQQKSSQAPKLLFHYYDKDFNNEADTPDNFQSRRPNTSFCFLDIRSPGLGDTAMYLCATRNLGTREGYEQYFGPGTRLTVT.

The chain employs TRBV5-6 and TRBJ2-3; TRBD1 aligns across 9 bases. The V and J ends lost 2 bases and 1 base, in that order; junction bases with no gene match: 8. This CDR3 spans 17 amino acids. Per the germline V gene, CDR1 is SGHDT and CDR2 is YYEEEE. DNA of the CDR3: TGTGCCAGCAGCTTTTATTACCGGGACAGGGGCACAGATACGCAGTATTTT. Protein sequence: CASSFYYRDRGTDTQYF. Looking up the rest from reference TRBV5-6 and TRBJ2-3 gives the full variable domain: DAGVTQSPTHLIKTRGQQVTLRCSPKSGHDTVSWYQQALGQGPQFIFQYYEEEERQRGNFPDRFSGHQFPNYSSELNVNALLLGDSALYLCASSFYYRDRGTDTQYFGPGTRLTVL.

The chain recombines TRBV10-2 with TRBJ2-2; the D gene is possibly TRBD1 (5 bases). Germline values: CDR1 WSHSY, CDR2 SAAADI. The CDR3 totals 15 residues. Trimming removed 8 bases from V and 4 bases from J, with 17 bases in between. The CDR3 DNA reads as TGCGCCAGCCAAACTCCTAGAAGGGGCACCGGGGAGCTGTTTTTT. It is translated as CASQTPRRGTGELFF.

This chain connects TRBV13 to TRBJ1-2, with D perhaps TRBD1 (5 bases). Deletions cut 0 bases from V and 14 bases from J, with 13 bases between. The germline V gene has CDR1 PRHDT and CDR2 FYEKMQ (reference sequence). CDR3 length: 12 residues. CDR3 in DNA: TGTGCCAGCAGCTTAGGCGCGGGGCAACCTACCTTC. Amino acids: CASSLGAGQPTF.

V is TRBV10-3 and J is TRBJ1-1, with a possible D match to TRBD1 (6 bases). The CDR3 covers 12 residues. Trimming shortened V by 6 bases and J by 8 bases, and 13 bases separated the two germline ends. CDR1 is ENHRY and CDR2 is SYGVKD in the germline V gene. CDR3 nucleotides: TGTGCCATCAGGGGTCAGGGGTCGGAAGCTTTCTTT. Its protein is CAIRGQGSEAFF.

This chain links TRBV7-9 with TRBJ1-6; D is undetermined. The germline V gene encodes CDR1 SEHNR and CDR2 FQNEAQ (reference sequence). CDR3 length: 11 amino acids. The V end was cut by 3 bases, the J end by 9 bases, with 3 bases between. Here the CDR3 reads CASSLSSPLHF. The CDR3 DNA follows: TGTGCCAGCAGCTTGAGTTCACCCCTCCACTTT.

This chain connects TRBV19 to TRBJ1-1, with 9 positions matching TRBD1. This CDR3 has 13 residues. Losses at the gene ends were 6 bases for V and 5 bases for J; bases not matched to a gene: 4. Germline V gene sequence: CDR1 LNHDA, CDR2 SQIVND (reference sequence). The CDR3 DNA is TGTGCCAGTAGAGGGACAGGGAGAACTGAAGCTTTCTTT. Translation: CASRGTGRTEAFF.

This chain links TRBV19 with TRBJ2-7, with 13 bases aligning to TRBD2. CDR1 is LNHDA, CDR2 SQIVND, per germline (reference sequence). The CDR3 extends over 16 amino acids. V shed 5 bases and J 4 bases; nucleotides not matched to a gene: 8. The CDR3 is CASSFGLAGEGYEQYF. CDR3 coding DNA: TGTGCCAGTAGTTTCGGACTAGCGGGAGAGGGGTACGAGCAGTACTTC. Together with reference TRBV19 and TRBJ2-7, the CDR3 gives the full variable domain: DGGITQSPKYLFRKEGQNVTLSCEQNLNHDAMYWYRQDPGQGLRLIYYSQIVNDFQKGDIAEGYSVSREKKESFPLTVTSAQKNPTAFYLCASSFGLAGEGYEQYFGPGTRLTVT.

The chain carries TRBV7-3 and TRBJ2-1; 7 bases agree with TRBD2. Trimming at V came to 5 bases and at J to 8 bases, leaving 6 bases not matched to a gene. The CDR3 contains 13 residues. The germline V gene encodes CDR1 SGHTA and CDR2 FQGTGA. DNA for the CDR3: TGTGCCAGCAGCCCTACTAGCGTGGATGAGCAGTTCTTC. Protein product: CASSPTSVDEQFF.

This chain joins TRBV7-8 and TRBJ2-1; TRBD2 matches 10 bases. Germline CDR1 is SGHVS and CDR2 is FQNEAQ. This CDR3 has 15 residues. Trimming at V came to 5 bases and at J to 9 bases, leaving 10 bases not matched to a gene. This chain's CDR3 is CASSLRPSGSGEQFF. CDR3 DNA sequence: TGTGCCAGCAGCCTGCGGCCTAGCGGGAGTGGTGAGCAGTTCTTC.

V and J are TRBV23-1 and TRBJ1-6; unclear D gene. TRBV23-1 is treated as an ORF (open reading frame) with a function not yet certain. V lost 0 bases, J lost 6 bases, and 6 bases lay in between. CDR3 length equals 14 residues. The DNA for the CDR3 is TGCGCCAGCAGTCAATCGGGAGGTAATTCACCCCTCCACTTT. It codes for CASSQSGGNSPLHF.

The rearrangement joins TRBV18 to TRBJ2-3; 12 bases are shared with TRBD1. CDR3 length: 16 amino acids. Germline lookup yields CDR1 KGHSH and CDR2 LQKENI. Trimming removed 5 bases from V and 5 bases from J; junction bases left unmatched: 8. The CDR3 reads CASSARDRGLKDTQYF. CDR3 in DNA: TGTGCCAGCTCAGCCCGGGACAGGGGGCTTAAAGATACGCAGTATTTT.

V gene TRBV14 combines with J gene TRBJ1-1, with D uncertain. The CDR3 totals 13 residues. Germline CDR1 SGHDN, CDR2 FVKESK. V was trimmed by 4 bases and J by 9 bases, leaving 15 bases between them. The CDR3 bases are TGTGCCAGCAGCCTAAGGTGGGCAGACCAAGCTTTCTTT. Residues: CASSLRWADQAFF.

The sample holds a few counts of this clone. The chain is built from TRBV11-2 and TRBJ1-2; 10 bases map to TRBD1. Germline values: CDR1 SGHAT, CDR2 FQNNGV. This CDR3 has 14 residues. Losses at the gene ends were 5 bases for V and 6 bases for J; bases not matched to a gene: 6. This CDR3 reads CASSPPGQGNGYTF. The CDR3 DNA reads as TGTGCCAGCAGCCCTCCGGGACAGGGGAATGGCTACACCTTC.

The chain uses TRBV7-6 and TRBJ2-5; the match to TRBD2 covers 14 bases. V was pared by 5 bases and J by 5 bases, with 10 bases of the junction left unmatched. Per the germline V gene, CDR1 is SGHVS and CDR2 is FNYEAQ. The CDR3 length is 17 residues. The CDR3 DNA sequence: TGTGCCAGCAGCCGGACTAGCGGGAGGAGTCTGTACGAGACCCAGTACTTC. This encodes CASSRTSGRSLYETQYF.

This clone has a handful of counts. The chain has TRBV9 and TRBJ2-2; D might be TRBD2 (5 bases). The V end lost 3 bases, the J end lost 0 bases, and 15 bases lay between the germline ends. The length of the CDR3 is 17 residues. Per the germline V gene, CDR1 is SGDLS and CDR2 is YYNGEE. CDR3 in DNA: TGTGCCAGCAGCGCCCTTGGGAGACACACGAACACCGGGGAGCTGTTTTTT. This gives the protein CASSALGRHTNTGELFF.

CDR3 nucleotides: TGTGCCAGCAGTTACTTTAGCGGGAGGGCTCGGTTCTTC. It yields the protein CASSYFSGRARFF. V usage is TRBV6-2 or TRBV6-3 and J usage is TRBJ2-1; TRBD2 aligns across 11 bases. This CDR3 is built from 13 residues. J lost 15 bases, V lost 1 base, and 5 bases had no gene match. Germline V lookup: CDR1 MNHEY, CDR2 SVGEGT.

As DNA, the CDR3 is TGTGCCAGCAGCGACTTCGCTAATGAAAAACTGTTTTTT. Its translation: CASSDFANEKLFF. This chain links TRBV6-5 with TRBJ1-4; the D is unclear. The germline V gene has CDR1 MNHEY and CDR2 SVGAGI. The CDR3 totals 13 residues. V shed 6 bases and J shed 3 bases, with 8 bases lying between them.

The V call is TRBV9, the J call TRBJ2-3, with TRBD2 matching over 13 bases. The CDR3 runs 18 residues. Germline-derived CDR1 and CDR2 are SGDLS and YYNGEE. V trimming: 2 bases; J trimming: 6 bases; junction bases outside the gene matches: 12. The CDR3 loop is CASSVSTGTSGTGDTQYF. The CDR3 nucleotides read TGTGCCAGCAGCGTCTCCACCGGGACTAGCGGGACGGGCGATACGCAGTATTTT.